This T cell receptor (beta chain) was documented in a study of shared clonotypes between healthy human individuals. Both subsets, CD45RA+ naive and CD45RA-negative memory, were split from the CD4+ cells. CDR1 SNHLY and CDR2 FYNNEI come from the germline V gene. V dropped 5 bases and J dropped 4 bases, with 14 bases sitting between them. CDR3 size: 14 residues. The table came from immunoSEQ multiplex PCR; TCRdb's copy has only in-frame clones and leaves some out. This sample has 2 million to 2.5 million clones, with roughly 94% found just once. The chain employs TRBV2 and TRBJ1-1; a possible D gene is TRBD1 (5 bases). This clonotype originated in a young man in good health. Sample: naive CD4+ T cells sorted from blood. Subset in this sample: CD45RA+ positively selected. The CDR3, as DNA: TGTGCCAGCAGTCTGTCCAGGGCGGGCACTGAAGCTTTCTTT. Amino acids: CASSLSRAGTEAFF.